Ten or more counts support the clone carrying this TCR beta chain. TCRdb re-called the reads with MiXCR, one entry per CDR3 protein. This table holds 150,000 to 200,000 distinct CDR3 sequences, about a sixth found once. The data belong to a study of T cell repertoires in cytomegalovirus infection. V dropped 5 bases and J dropped 7 bases, with 20 bases sitting between them. Germline-derived CDR1 and CDR2 are SGHTA and FQGNSA. This CDR3 contains 15 residues. This sequence joins TRBV7-2 and TRBJ1-2; D call uncertain. The sequencing input was CD8+ T cells from PBMCs. The source of this sequence is a human donor in good health (CMV status not recorded). Some clones in this sample may be carry-over from other donors' samples. The CDR3 sequence: CASSPTLEATFGYTF. CDR3 DNA sequence: TGTGCCAGCAGCCCTACGTTGGAAGCCACTTTTGGCTACACCTTC.